One sample yielded the 19 T cell receptor beta chains listed below, sequenced in a study of blood T cell repertoires in COVID-19. Method: immunoSEQ multiplex PCR; TCRdb's copy keeps in-frame clones and lacks some. The top ten hold approximately 40% of the sample, which has 120,000 to 150,000 clones, more than 75% seen once. Sequenced sample: peripheral blood. The receptors stem from a man aged 45-65 years who had recovered from COVID-19.

The gene calls are TRBV6-5 and TRBJ1-6; D not resolved. Deletions cut 6 bases from V and 10 bases from J, with 16 bases between. CDR3 length: 14 residues. Germline V gene lookup returns CDR1 MNHEY and CDR2 SVGAGI. Here the CDR3 DNA reads TGTGCCAGCAGGAAACAAGAATTAAACTCACCCCTCCACTTT. Its translation: CASRKQELNSPLHF.

CDR3 nucleotide sequence: TGTGCCACCAGCAGAGAGGGCAGGGGGGCCTACGAGCAGTACTTC. The encoded protein is CATSREGRGAYEQYF. The genes are TRBV15 and TRBJ2-7; D may be TRBD1 (7 bases). CDR3 length: 15 amino acids. V lost 0 bases, J lost 2 bases, and 11 bases lay in between. Germline V gene sequence: CDR1 LNHNV, CDR2 YYDKDF (reference sequence). Full variable domain (rest looked up from reference TRBV15 and TRBJ2-7): DAMVIQNPRYQVTQFGKPVTLSCSQTLNHNVMYWYQQKSSQAPKLLFHYYDKDFNNEADTPDNFQSRRPNTSFCFLDIRSPGLGDTAMYLCATSREGRGAYEQYFGPGTRLTVT.

The J gene is TRBJ2-5, the V gene TRBV23-1, with D perhaps TRBD2 (6 bases). TRBV23-1 is marked as an open reading frame, function uncertain. The V end lost 6 bases, the J end lost 3 bases, and 17 bases lay between the germline ends. This CDR3 spans 15 amino acids. CDR3 coding DNA: TGCGCCAGCAGCCCTTACCGCGGGGCAAAAGAGACCCAGTACTTC. Protein sequence: CASSPYRGAKETQYF.

This chain uses TRBV11-2 with TRBJ2-2, with 11 bases fitting TRBD2. The V gene's germline CDR1 is SGHAT and CDR2 FQNNGV. The CDR3 runs 17 residues. The V gene end was trimmed by 4 bases and the J gene end by 0 bases; junction bases not matched to a gene: 4. CDR3 bases: TGTGCCAGCAGCTGGCCGACTAGCGGGGCGAACACCGGGGAGCTGTTTTTT. It codes for CASSWPTSGANTGELFF.

This clone was found once. This sequence joins TRBV2 and TRBJ1-1; no definite D call. The CDR3 spans 13 residues. CDR1 SNHLY and CDR2 FYNNEI come from the germline V gene. V was trimmed by 2 bases and J by 4 bases, leaving 8 bases between them. Written as DNA, the CDR3 is TGTGCCAGCAGTGAACTGGGAGGCACTGAAGCTTTCTTT. Its protein product is CASSELGGTEAFF.

The V and J genes are TRBV25-1 and TRBJ1-1; 12 nucleotides agree with TRBD1. The length of the CDR3 is 18 residues. V trimming: 9 bases; J trimming: 0 bases; junction bases outside the gene matches: 14. CDR1 MGHDK and CDR2 SYGVNS come from the germline V gene. The CDR3 sequence is CARIARGTGGVLNTEAFF. In DNA form, the CDR3 reads TGTGCCAGAATCGCGAGGGGGACAGGGGGCGTCTTGAACACTGAAGCTTTCTTT.

V usage is TRBV19 and J usage is TRBJ2-1, with 12 bases matching TRBD2. The germline V gene has CDR1 LNHDA and CDR2 SQIVND (reference sequence). The CDR3 runs 18 residues. V lost 6 bases and J lost 9; bases outside the gene matches: 18. This chain's CDR3 is CASSTPGLTSGGTVEQFF. CDR3 coding DNA: TGTGCCAGTAGCACCCCGGGCCTTACTAGCGGGGGGACGGTTGAGCAGTTCTTC.

This chain uses TRBV18 with TRBJ2-1, with 9 bases that match TRBD1. Trimming at V came to 6 bases and at J to 2 bases, leaving 2 bases not matched to a gene. CDR1 is KGHSH, CDR2 LQKENI, per germline. The CDR3 consists of 14 residues. The CDR3 here is CASSGQGPYNEQFF. In DNA form, the CDR3 reads TGTGCCAGCTCGGGACAGGGTCCCTACAATGAGCAGTTCTTC.

In its sample, this clone was seen a few times. This chain joins TRBV5-6 and TRBJ1-2; 9 bases align to TRBD1. V lost 3 bases, J lost 6 bases, and 12 bases stayed unmatched. CDR1 and CDR2 (germline): SGHDT, YYEEEE. The CDR3 extends over 16 amino acids. CDR3 protein: CASSSGLGQGYNGYTF. The CDR3 DNA reads TGTGCCAGCAGCTCAGGTCTTGGACAGGGGTATAATGGCTACACCTTC.

The chain recombines TRBV6-1 with TRBJ2-1, with D tentatively TRBD1 (5 bases). Trimming shortened V by 1 base and J by 5 bases, and 12 bases separated the two germline ends. CDR1 is MNHNS, CDR2 SASEGT, per germline. This CDR3 spans 15 amino acids. This chain's CDR3 is CASSEDRRVDNEQFF. The CDR3 DNA reads TGTGCCAGCAGTGAAGATCGCAGGGTTGACAATGAGCAGTTCTTC.

The V and J genes are TRBV5-4 and TRBJ2-3, with 8 bases aligning to TRBD1. The CDR3 has 16 amino acids. The V gene's germline CDR1 is SGHNT and CDR2 YYREEE (reference sequence). J was trimmed by 5 bases and V by 6 bases; bases with no gene match: 14. CDR3 residues: CASNHQGAVFRDTQYF. The CDR3 bases are TGTGCCAGCAACCACCAGGGGGCCGTGTTTAGAGATACGCAGTATTTT.

This chain uses TRBV6-5 with TRBJ2-1; TRBD2 agrees at 10 bases. Trimming cost V 8 bases and J 4 bases; bases outside gene matches: 8. Germline V lookup: CDR1 MNHEY, CDR2 SVGAGI. The CDR3 is 15 amino acids. The CDR3 loop is CASSLELAGYNEQFF. The CDR3 DNA sequence: TGTGCCAGCTCACTGGAACTAGCGGGGTACAATGAGCAGTTCTTC.

V and J are TRBV11-2 and TRBJ2-1; D perhaps matches TRBD1 (5 bases). CDR3 length: 15 residues. The ends were cut back, 6 bases at V and 4 bases at J, with 16 bases in the middle. Germline CDR1 is SGHAT and CDR2 is FQNNGV. The CDR3 reads CASRFPGSLYNEQFF. CDR3 sequence (DNA): TGTGCCAGCAGGTTTCCAGGGTCCCTTTACAATGAGCAGTTCTTC.

This clone was seen once. The chain couples TRBV19 to TRBJ2-1; 10 bases fit TRBD1. The trim removed 4 bases at V and 8 bases at J, leaving 5 bases unmatched. CDR3 length: 14 residues. Germline V gene data show CDR1 as LNHDA and CDR2 as SQIVND (reference sequence). Here the CDR3 reads CASSTRDRGHEQFF. The CDR3 DNA sequence: TGTGCCAGTAGTACCCGGGACAGGGGCCATGAGCAGTTCTTC.

CDR3 protein: CASSLIQGNTIYF. The DNA for the CDR3 is TGCGCCAGCAGCTTAATACAAGGAAACACCATATATTTT. This chain uses TRBV5-1 with TRBJ1-3; no firm D call. Germline-derived CDR1 and CDR2 are SGHRS and YFSETQ. The CDR3 has 13 amino acids. Trimming cost V 2 bases and J 4 bases, with 7 bases left between them.

This clone was detected only once. V usage is TRBV9 and J usage is TRBJ2-1, with 7 positions matching TRBD1. CDR3 length: 15 amino acids. Looked up from germline, CDR1 is SGDLS and CDR2 is YYNGEE. V trimming: 4 bases; J trimming: 4 bases; junction bases outside the gene matches: 8. The CDR3 coding sequence is TGTGCCAGCAGCCTAACTGGGGGACAGTACAATGAGCAGTTCTTC. Translation gives CASSLTGGQYNEQFF.

V usage is TRBV23-1 and J usage is TRBJ2-5; no clear D gene. TRBV23-1 is an ORF, and what it does is uncertain. This CDR3 has 14 amino acids. V lost 1 base and J 3 bases, leaving 9 bases between the germline ends. The CDR3 spells CASSQLRWEETQYF. CDR3 bases: TGCGCCAGCAGTCAATTGCGGTGGGAAGAGACCCAGTACTTC.

The chain employs TRBV4-3 and TRBJ2-7, with 9 bases matching TRBD2. The V gene's germline CDR1 is LGHNA and CDR2 YSLEER. This CDR3 has 17 residues. V dropped 0 bases and J dropped 7; count of bases not matched to a gene: 13. CDR3 sequence reads: CASSQDLFPGLAREQYF. The CDR3 DNA reads as TGCGCCAGCAGCCAAGATCTATTTCCGGGACTAGCTCGGGAGCAGTACTTC.

The chain has TRBV7-9 and TRBJ1-1; D gene ambiguous. Per the germline V gene, CDR1 is SEHNR and CDR2 is FQNEAQ (reference sequence). The length of the CDR3 is 13 residues. The V end lost 6 bases, the J end lost 2 bases, and 10 bases lay between the germline ends. The CDR3 nucleotides read TGTGCCAGCAGGGTGACTGGAAACACTGAAGCTTTCTTT. Translation gives CASRVTGNTEAFF.